This T cell receptor (beta chain) was sequenced in a study of blood T cell repertoires in COVID-19. Study-level background: COVID-19 samples from acute and convalescent phases originated in the United States, Italy and Spain. Nucleic acid was either cDNA or gDNA, and it came from T cells, B-cell-depleted T cells, or PBMCs.

This table comes from immunoSEQ multiplex PCR, and its TCRdb copy is limited to in-frame clones, with some not included. Among about 210,000 clones, less than 90% were seen once, and the ten largest hold over 9.5%. The receptor comes from a woman older than 75 with COVID-19, enrolled during active disease. The sample comprised peripheral blood.

CDR3 in DNA: TGTGCCAGCAGCCGGGACACCTATCAGCCCCAGCATTTT. It is translated as CASSRDTYQPQHF. The chain employs TRBV6-2 or TRBV6-3 and TRBJ1-5; D possibly corresponds to TRBD1 (6 bases). V gave up 6 bases and J gave up 5 bases, with 11 bases separating them. This CDR3 is built from 13 residues. CDR1 is MNHEY and CDR2 is SVGEGT in the germline V gene.